The clone carrying this TCR beta chain was picked up a small number of times. What it recognizes is unknown. What was sequenced were expressed TCRB transcripts, since all of the isolated RNA had been reverse transcribed. Produced via immunoSEQ multiplex PCR; TCRdb's table is partial and in-frame only. Of 130,000 to 150,000 clones in the sample, 6.9% were seen once. This specimen comes from a study of beta chain features in type 1 diabetes. In the study overall: The samples had approximately 100,000,000 sorted cells examined in all. Study findings and constraints: The study found that naive, central memory and Treg TCRB repertoires appeared more similar in patients than in healthy donors. Highly expressing activated T cells could be over-counted with a cDNA template.

Per germline, CDR1 SGHRS and CDR2 YFSETQ. CDR3 length: 15 amino acids. V shed 4 bases and J 3 bases; nucleotides not matched to a gene: 3. It was one heparinised blood draw, averaging about 120 mL, that each donor gave. The material sequenced was central memory CD4+ T cells from blood. The sequence was obtained from a woman aged 30 to 39 in good health. V is TRBV5-1 and J is TRBJ2-1, with TRBD2 matching over 11 bases. CDR3 region: CASSPGLAVYNEQFF. The CDR3 bases are TGCGCCAGCAGCCCGGGACTAGCGGTCTACAATGAGCAGTTCTTC.